This T cell receptor beta chain appears in the sequencing data of a study of blood T cells in healthy people across ages. Then a second PCR, running about 6 to 12 cycles, was carried out with a sample-barcoded 5' primer and a J-beta primer mix. From the 5' RACE reads, TCRdb called clonotypes with MiXCR, one entry per CDR3 protein. The table includes about 1,400,000 distinct CDR3 sequences, roughly 59% detected once. Findings and limits, study-wide: Measured against age, TCR beta diversity per million T cells decreased in a roughly linear manner.

Comment on this clonotype: Its antigen remains unknown.

The TCR was taken from a man aged 18 to 29 in good health. Specimen: blood.

The DNA for the CDR3 is TGTGCCAGCAATCCGCAGGGTCTTAATGAAAAACTGTTTTTT. It translates to CASNPQGLNEKLFF. The chain links TRBV28 to TRBJ1-4, with a weak D call TRBD1 (5 bases). The germline V gene encodes CDR1 MDHEN and CDR2 SYDVKM. The ends were cut back, 7 bases at V and 4 bases at J, with 13 bases in the middle. The CDR3 has 14 residues.